This T cell receptor beta chain was retrieved from a study of shared clonotypes between healthy human individuals (TCRdb year 2020). With respect to the entire study: Three men and a couple of women, aged 18 to 49 years, made up the cohort. For each donor, CD4 naive and CD4 memory were each run on three plates, CD8 naive on two plates, and CD8 memory on one plate. The study deeply sequenced blood TCR repertoires of five healthy adults to estimate repertoire size and the extent of clonotype sharing between individuals. Libraries were prepared and TCR repertoires were sequenced by different laboratories using diverse techniques, in order to increase sequencing depth and limit assay-specific biases. Between about 0.9 and 10 billion PBMCs per donor were obtained by leukapheresis.

Healthy HIV-negative adults with no recently reported acute infections or vaccinations were included as donors. Every donor was a Caucasian adult living in Nashville, Tennessee, USA. Magnetic negative selection was used to enrich CD4+ T cells, after which naive cells were positively selected on CD45RA and the negative fraction became the memory subset. After blood collection by leukapheresis, PBMCs were isolated using Ficoll-Histopaque density gradient centrifugation and then cryopreserved in the vapor phase of liquid nitrogen. Purity and quantity of every magnetically sorted T cell population were checked by analytical flow cytometry. Each sorted fraction had its genomic DNA isolated and then quantified by UV absorbance on a Nanodrop 2000c. Concerning this clone: No cognate antigen has been identified for it. No base quality information exists; no much larger clone differs at one position.

Using the deep immunoSEQ assay, TCR CDR3 regions were amplified from genomic DNA by multiplex PCR. For each cell subset, the extracted genomic DNA was distributed evenly across all wells of several immunoSEQ 96-well plates, and each plate served as one replicate. For sorted subsets, approximately 200 ng of genomic DNA, equivalent to around 29,000 T cell genomes, went into each replicate PCR. Purified libraries were measured with a Qubit 3.0 fluorometer, size-checked on a Bioanalyzer 2100, and measured again with the KAPA Library Quantification kit. Every immunoSEQ 96-well plate was sequenced on a dedicated single-read 150-cycle Illumina NextSeq 550 flow cell. Per the source publication's procedure: Because the immunoSEQ output included only junctional sequences and no quality scores, the filtering could not be the same as the filtering used for full-length reads. To assign V/J genes and CDR3, sequences were annotated using PyIR, a Python wrapper for IgBLAST v1.9, with IMGT germline references. Reads with weak V/J assignments (E-value above 1e-6), missing CDR3, stop codons, out-of-frame junctions, or ambiguous translated residues were removed. V3J clonotypes were defined by identical inferred V gene, J gene, and CDR3 amino acid sequence. Percentage overlap between repertoires was calculated by dividing the number of shared unique clonotypes by the size of the smaller repertoire. Richness of each repertoire was evaluated using RTK rarefaction, the Chao1 estimator, and Recon v2.1 estimates of unobserved clonotypes. Generation probabilities were computed with OLGA for all TCRbeta clonotypes obtained by the gDNA method from a few donors. TCRdb provides this immuneACCESS table in a form limited to in-frame rearrangements. Some clones are lacking; in checked studies, under half of them reflect an unresolved V gene, and why the rest are absent is not known. The DNA gave D and trimming, while V, J and clone size come from that table. The sample profile shows a few hundred thousand clones; more than 95% of them were found once. The ten largest clones capture about 0.06% of the sample.

For CDR1 and CDR2, the germline V gene lists SGHRS and YFSETQ. Reading from cysteine to phenylalanine, the CDR3 counts 16 amino acids. CDR3 DNA is the only sequence kept; it has 48 bases, read in frame from the first base. At the junction V is shortened by 0 bases and J by 0 bases, with 12 bases in between. What the work shows at the level of the full study, not this receptor alone: Rarefaction of sorted-subset datasets indicated incomplete sequencing despite the large sequencing depth. Clonotypes shared by all four sorted-subset donors showed higher generation probabilities than non-shared clonotypes. Pairwise subsampling led to the expectation that sequencing depth would affect the degree of clonotype sharing among donors. Sampling was limited to blood, and TCR repertoires in tissue likely differ from TCR repertoires in blood. Sharing across a few donors was observed for 4.5% to 6.5% of naive CD4, around 3.5% of naive CD8, about 2.5% of memory CD4, and roughly 0.4% of memory CD8 clonotypes. Because the study included only a small number of donors, the genetic and exposure-history diversity represented was limited. Naive subsets generally had larger estimated clonotype richness than memory subsets.

Recombination joined TRBV5-1 with TRBJ1-1, with the D gene call left open. The sample comprised naive CD4+ T cells sorted from blood. This sample's cell subset or site label indicates: CD45RA+ positively selected. This TCR derives from a woman under 40 in good health. The nucleotides are TGCGCCAGCAGCTTGGAGGGCCCGGGCCTGAACACTGAAGCTTTCTTT. This is translated as CASSLEGPGLNTEAFF.